One sample yielded the 24 T cell receptor beta chains listed below, sequenced in a study of shared clonotypes between healthy human individuals (dated by TCRdb to the early 2020s). The library came from the immunoSEQ multiplex PCR assay. TCRdb holds this immuneACCESS table with in-frame rearrangements only. Some clones are missing; in checked studies, unresolved V genes explain under half, and the rest has no known cause. The sample table shows about 2.2 million clones, and about 93% are seen once. Together, the top ten hold approximately 1.7% of the sample. CD8 naive samples were obtained by positive selection for CCR7 among CD45RO-negative cells, yielding a CD45RA+CCR7+ population from which TemRA cells were excluded. Material: naive CD8+ T cells from PBMCs. In the paper's terms, the cell subset or site label means: CD45RA+CCR7+. The origin of the receptors is a man aged 18 to 30 in good health. Some clones in this sample may be carry-over from other donors' samples.

The DNA for the CDR3 is TGTGCCAGCAGCTCGGAGGGGCTGGGCGGCTACACCTTC. As protein: CASSSEGLGGYTF. The gene calls are TRBV5-6 and TRBJ1-2; the D gene is possibly TRBD1 (5 bases). This CDR3 comprises 13 residues. CDR1 is SGHDT, CDR2 YYEEEE, per germline. The ends were cut back, 3 bases at V and 8 bases at J, with 14 bases in the middle.

The chain has TRBV7-8 and TRBJ2-7; a possible D gene is TRBD1 (6 bases). Germline CDR1 reads SGHVS; CDR2 reads FQNEAQ. V was cut by 5 bases and J by 2 bases, with 16 bases left in between. The CDR3 length is 15 residues. CDR3 in DNA: TGTGCCAGCAGCCGACCCCCGGACAGAACCTACGAGCAGTACTTC. Its protein is CASSRPPDRTYEQYF.

The chain joins TRBV6-1 to TRBJ2-6, with a tentative D call TRBD2 (6 bases). The CDR3 consists of 15 residues. Between the trimmed V and J ends, which lost 10 bases and 0 bases, there was a span of 13 bases. Per germline, CDR1 MNHNS and CDR2 SASEGT. The CDR3 region is CATQQDYSGANVLTF. The DNA for the CDR3 is TGTGCCACCCAACAGGACTACTCTGGGGCCAACGTCCTGACTTTC.

The V call is TRBV6-6, the J call TRBJ1-1, with D tentatively TRBD1 (5 bases). The CDR3 has 15 residues. CDR1 and CDR2 (germline): MNHNY, SVGAGI (reference sequence). Trimming cost V 0 bases and J 4 bases, with 12 bases left between them. The CDR3 loop reads CASSYSGVKGTEAFF. In DNA form, the CDR3 reads TGTGCCAGCAGTTACTCGGGGGTAAAGGGCACTGAAGCTTTCTTT.

V usage is TRBV7-9 and J usage is TRBJ2-5; 7 nucleotides align to TRBD1. Germline V gives CDR1 SEHNR, CDR2 FQNEAQ (reference sequence). The V segment lost 5 bases and the J segment 9 bases; nucleotides outside the gene matches: 15. The CDR3 has 15 amino acids. The CDR3 is CASSEGALGSSPQYF. Written as DNA, the CDR3 is TGTGCCAGCAGCGAGGGGGCTTTGGGATCCAGTCCCCAGTACTTC.

The chain employs TRBV9 and TRBJ2-3; the match to TRBD2 covers 8 bases. Losses at the gene ends were 7 bases for V and 0 bases for J; bases not matched to a gene: 10. The CDR3 is made up of 16 amino acids. The germline V gene encodes CDR1 SGDLS and CDR2 YYNGEE. The CDR3 nucleotides read TGTGCCAGCGGCCCCCTAGCGGGCGTTAGCACAGATACGCAGTATTTT. Protein sequence: CASGPLAGVSTDTQYF.

The rearrangement links TRBV6-5 to TRBJ1-4; D not resolved. There are 15 residues in the CDR3. With 0 bases removed from V and 7 bases from J, the gap between germline ends came to 12 bases. Germline CDR1 reads MNHEY; CDR2 reads SVGAGI. CDR3 DNA: TGTGCCAGCAGTTACTCCCACACCGAAGGTGAAAAACTGTTTTTT. Its protein is CASSYSHTEGEKLFF.

The chain recombines TRBV7-9 with TRBJ1-2; D possibly corresponds to TRBD1 (5 bases). Between the trimmed V and J ends, which lost 3 bases and 6 bases, there was a span of 11 bases. The CDR3 contains 13 residues. Germline loops: CDR1 SEHNR, CDR2 FQNEAQ (reference sequence). The CDR3 reads CASSLDNLNGYTF. CDR3 DNA sequence: TGTGCCAGCAGCTTGGACAACCTAAATGGCTACACCTTC.

The chain couples TRBV2 to TRBJ2-3; 8 bases match TRBD1. The V gene end was trimmed by 3 bases and the J gene end by 4 bases; junction bases not matched to a gene: 12. Per the germline V gene, CDR1 is SNHLY and CDR2 is FYNNEI. CDR3 size: 17 residues. In DNA, the CDR3 is TGTGCCAGCAGTGATCAACGGGACAGGATTAGCGCAGATACGCAGTATTTT. Translation gives CASSDQRDRISADTQYF.

This sequence joins TRBV7-2 and TRBJ2-3, with 7 bases matching TRBD1. Trimming took 4 bases from V and 4 from J; bases not matched to a gene: 5. The CDR3 consists of 14 residues. CDR1 is SGHTA and CDR2 is FQGNSA in the germline V gene. CDR3 loop: CASSYRDRPDTQYF. The DNA of the CDR3 is TGTGCCAGCAGCTACCGGGACAGACCAGATACGCAGTATTTT.

The rearrangement uses TRBV29-1 and TRBJ2-2; 8 nucleotides agree with TRBD1. The V gene's germline CDR1 is SQVTM and CDR2 ANQGSEA. The CDR3 is 15 residues long. V lost 4 bases to trimming and J lost 7 bases; unmatched junction nucleotides: 11. CDR3: CSVAGGRWASGELFF. CDR3 DNA sequence: TGCAGCGTTGCAGGGGGCAGATGGGCGAGCGGGGAGCTGTTTTTT.

This chain joins TRBV10-3 and TRBJ2-7; 14 bases fit TRBD2. The CDR3 loop spans 20 amino acids. Germline loops: CDR1 ENHRY, CDR2 SYGVKD. J lost 1 base, V lost 2 bases, and 13 bases had no gene match. As DNA, the CDR3 is TGTGCCATCAGTGAGACTCACCCCGGGACTAGCGGGAGTAAGTCCTACGAGCAGTACTTC. This sequence encodes CAISETHPGTSGSKSYEQYF.

This chain links TRBV5-6 with TRBJ1-2; D is unresolved. The germline CDR1 and CDR2 sequences are SGHDT and YYEEEE. V lost 0 bases to trimming and J lost 8 bases, with 11 bases between them. CDR3 length: 13 amino acids. Here the CDR3 DNA reads TGTGCCAGCAGCTTGGTGGGGTTCCAAGGCTACACCTTC. Its protein is CASSLVGFQGYTF.

The chain links TRBV7-9 to TRBJ2-7, with TRBD1 identical over 8 bases. The CDR3 is 16 residues long. Trimming took 3 bases from V and 1 from J; bases not matched to a gene: 8. CDR1 is SEHNR, CDR2 FQNEAQ, per germline (reference sequence). CDR3 sequence reads: CASSFGQGRISYEQYF. The CDR3 region has the DNA TGTGCCAGCAGCTTTGGACAGGGCCGGATTTCCTACGAGCAGTACTTC.

The chain employs TRBV11-2 and TRBJ2-1; D unresolved. The germline CDR1 and CDR2 sequences are SGHAT and FQNNGV. This CDR3 comprises 15 residues. Trimming took 5 bases from V and 8 from J, leaving 19 bases between them. In DNA form, the CDR3 reads TGTGCCAGCAGCCAGTCGGGCCTGCTCAACCATGAGCAGTTCTTC. As protein: CASSQSGLLNHEQFF.

This chain links TRBV7-2 with TRBJ2-7, with D perhaps matching TRBD1 (6 bases). From germline, CDR1 is SGHTA and CDR2 FQGNSA. Trimming shortened V by 2 bases and J by 0 bases, and 8 bases separated the two germline ends. This CDR3 has 14 residues. The CDR3 DNA sequence: TGTGCCAGCAGCTTACAGGGGAGCTCCTACGAGCAGTACTTC. Translated: CASSLQGSSYEQYF.

This clone was seen a few times. The same CDR3 arises from other DNA sequences in this sample as well. V and J are TRBV28 and TRBJ1-3; D unclear. V lost 2 bases, J lost 3 bases, and 2 bases lay in between. There are 12 residues in the CDR3. The V gene's germline CDR1 is MDHEN and CDR2 SYDVKM. The CDR3 spells CASSLRGNTIYF. The CDR3 region has the DNA TGTGCCAGCAGTTTACGTGGAAACACCATATATTTT.

The rearrangement uses TRBV14 and TRBJ2-5; 8 bases match TRBD2. Germline lookup yields CDR1 SGHDN and CDR2 FVKESK. J was trimmed by 3 bases and V by 4 bases; bases with no gene match: 10. CDR3 length equals 16 residues. As DNA, the CDR3 is TGTGCCAGCAGCCCGGGGGAGCGGGAGATAAAAGAGACCCAGTACTTC. Residues: CASSPGEREIKETQYF.

V and J are TRBV6-1 and TRBJ2-7; the D is unclear. This CDR3 is built from 13 residues. V was cut by 3 bases and J by 5 bases, with 11 bases left in between. Germline V CDR1 and CDR2: MNHNS, SASEGT. CDR3 nucleotides: TGTGCCAGCAGTGACACCCCCTTAAACGAGCAGTACTTC. It specifies CASSDTPLNEQYF.

V usage is TRBV29-1 and J usage is TRBJ1-1; tentatively, D is TRBD1 (6 bases). V was cut by 2 bases and J by 7 bases, with 11 bases left in between. The CDR3 is made up of 12 amino acids. The germline V gene has CDR1 SQVTM and CDR2 ANQGSEA. CDR3 coding DNA: TGCAGCGTTGAATCTGAGGGGGTTGAAGCTTTCTTT. It translates to CSVESEGVEAFF.

The chain employs TRBV12-2 and TRBJ2-7. TRBV12-2 is tagged as a pseudogene. The CDR3 consists of 14 residues. CDR3 in amino acids: CASRLVGQTYEQYF. The CDR3 region has the DNA TGTGCAAGTCGCTTAGTAGGGCAAACCTACGAGCAGTACTTC.

V gene TRBV25-1 combines with J gene TRBJ1-1; 8 bases are a match to TRBD1. Germline V lookup: CDR1 MGHDK, CDR2 SYGVNS. The V segment lost 6 bases and the J segment 4 bases; nucleotides outside the gene matches: 4. This CDR3 is 13 amino acids long. CDR3 sequence reads: CASRDRGFTEAFF. CDR3 DNA sequence: TGTGCCAGCAGAGACAGGGGTTTCACTGAAGCTTTCTTT.

The V call is TRBV7-8, the J call TRBJ1-4; a weak D match, TRBD1 (5 bases). This CDR3 region has 13 residues. The germline CDR1 and CDR2 sequences are SGHVS and FQNEAQ. With 4 bases removed from V and 7 bases from J, the gap between germline ends came to 10 bases. The chain's CDR3 is CASSSRDPEKLFF. The CDR3 bases are TGTGCCAGCAGCTCCCGGGACCCTGAAAAACTGTTTTTT.

Remarks on this clone: The identical CDR3 is also encoded by other nucleotide sequences in the sample. The genes are TRBV4-3 and TRBJ2-7, with 7 bases lining up with TRBD2. The ends lost 0 bases at V and 0 bases at J; junction bases unmatched: 2. This CDR3 region has 15 residues. Germline lookup yields CDR1 LGHNA and CDR2 YSLEER. This chain's CDR3 is CASSQDTGGSYEQYF. As DNA, the CDR3 is TGCGCCAGCAGCCAAGATACGGGGGGCTCCTACGAGCAGTACTTC.